Following are 12 T cell receptor beta chains from one sample sequenced in a study of Tregs in tolerant kidney transplant recipients. Method: immunoSEQ multiplex PCR; TCRdb's copy keeps in-frame clones and lacks some. The sample consists of around 230,000 clones, roughly four fifths of them appearing once. Sequenced material: CD4+ T cells from blood. The receptors derive from a human donor in good health.

The V call is TRBV9, the J call TRBJ2-3; 11 nucleotides agree with TRBD2. CDR1 is SGDLS, CDR2 YYNGEE, per germline. This CDR3 has 17 residues. The J segment lost 4 bases and the V segment lost 2 bases, leaving 9 bases of the junction unmatched. CDR3 in amino acids: CASSVKPGLADADTQYF. As DNA, the CDR3 is TGTGCCAGCAGCGTGAAACCGGGACTAGCGGACGCAGATACGCAGTATTTT.

This chain uses TRBV5-6 with TRBJ2-7, with a weak D call TRBD2 (6 bases). The CDR3 consists of 14 residues. The V and J ends lost 6 bases and 7 bases respectively, with 20 bases between them. Germline loops: CDR1 SGHDT, CDR2 YYEEEE. DNA for the CDR3: TGTGCCAGCATCGAATGGGCGGGGAGTAGGGAGCAGTACTTC. It translates to CASIEWAGSREQYF.

The DNA of the CDR3 is TGTGCCAGCAGCTTACAGGGGACGCTTGGAAACACCATATATTTT. Translation: CASSLQGTLGNTIYF. The chain uses TRBV11-3 and TRBJ1-3; tentatively, D is TRBD1 (6 bases). V lost 2 bases, J lost 3 bases, and 11 bases lay in between. The germline V gene has CDR1 SGHNT and CDR2 YENEEA. The CDR3 loop spans 15 amino acids.

J is TRBJ1-5 and V is TRBV6-5; D might be TRBD1 (6 bases). The ends were cut back, 6 bases at V and 3 bases at J, with 12 bases in the middle. The CDR3 has 14 residues. CDR1 MNHEY and CDR2 SVGAGI come from the germline V gene. The CDR3, as DNA: TGTGCCAGCAGCCAACGACAGGACAATCAGCCCCAGCATTTT. It encodes CASSQRQDNQPQHF.

Written as DNA, the CDR3 is TGTGCCAGCTCACCCGGGGATAGCTACGAGCAGTACTTC. This translates into CASSPGDSYEQYF. The chain carries TRBV18 and TRBJ2-7; maybe TRBD2 (5 bases). V lost 3 bases and J 3 bases, leaving 9 bases between the germline ends. Germline V lookup: CDR1 KGHSH, CDR2 LQKENI. The CDR3 contains 13 residues.

The CDR3 sequence: CAGQHEQYF. The CDR3, as DNA: TGTGCTGGACAACACGAGCAGTACTTC. The chain employs TRBV6-5 and TRBJ2-7; tentatively, D is TRBD1 (5 bases). The V gene's germline CDR1 is MNHEY and CDR2 SVGAGI. CDR3 size: 9 residues.

The V call is TRBV29-1, the J call TRBJ2-3; D is possibly TRBD2 (6 bases). The CDR3 has 14 residues. The germline V gene has CDR1 SQVTM and CDR2 ANQGSEA. DNA for the CDR3: TGCAGTTTGCGGGACGGTCATAGCACAGATACGCAGTATTTT. It yields the protein CSLRDGHSTDTQYF.

This clone has only one observation. In DNA form, the CDR3 reads TGTGCCAGCAGCTTAGATCGGGGCAGTAACTATGGCTACACCTTC. Translating it yields CASSLDRGSNYGYTF. The genes are TRBV11-2 and TRBJ1-2; a weak D match, TRBD1 (5 bases). V lost 0 bases, J lost 1 base, and 9 bases lay in between. The CDR3 has 15 amino acids. Germline CDR1 SGHAT, CDR2 FQNNGV.

Concerning this clone: Within the sample, other DNA sequences also encode this same CDR3. V is TRBV10-1 and J is TRBJ2-7; no firm D call. The CDR3 sequence is 15 residues long. Germline V gene data show CDR1 as WNHNN and CDR2 as SYGVQD (reference sequence). With 0 bases removed from V and 6 bases from J, the gap between germline ends came to 15 bases. In nucleotides, the CDR3 is TGCGCCAGCAGTGAGTCGACTGGGCTCCTCAGCGAGCAGTACTTC. This gives the protein CASSESTGLLSEQYF.

V usage is TRBV7-6 and J usage is TRBJ2-2; maybe TRBD2 (5 bases). Trimming took 1 base from V and 0 from J, leaving 9 bases between them. This CDR3 is built from 16 residues. Germline V lookup: CDR1 SGHVS, CDR2 FNYEAQ. CDR3 amino acids: CASSLVGGANTGELFF. DNA of the CDR3: TGTGCCAGCAGCTTAGTAGGAGGAGCGAACACCGGGGAGCTGTTTTTT. Full variable domain (rest looked up from reference TRBV7-6 and TRBJ2-2): GAGVSQSPRYKVTKRGQDVALRCDPISGHVSLYWYRQALGQGPEFLTYFNYEAQQDKSGLPNDRFSAERPEGSISTLTIQRTEQRDSAMYRCASSLVGGANTGELFFGEGSRLTVL.

This clone turned up a few times. J is TRBJ1-2 and V is TRBV5-1; 12 nucleotides align to TRBD1. This CDR3 contains 15 residues. CDR1 and CDR2 (germline): SGHRS, YFSETQ. V lost 5 bases to trimming and J lost 7 bases; unmatched junction nucleotides: 9. CDR3 in DNA: TGCGCCAGCAGACCCCGGGGACAGGGGGCTTTTGGCTACACCTTC. Protein product: CASRPRGQGAFGYTF.

The V gene is TRBV7-9, the J gene TRBJ1-1, with 10 nucleotides matching TRBD1. Germline assignment: CDR1 SEHNR and CDR2 FQNEAQ (reference sequence). J lost 7 bases, V lost 6 bases, and 8 bases had no gene match. The CDR3 has 14 residues. The CDR3 DNA reads as TGTGCCAGCAGTCCCGGGACAGGGGAAAGTGAAGCTTTCTTT. This translates into CASSPGTGESEAFF.